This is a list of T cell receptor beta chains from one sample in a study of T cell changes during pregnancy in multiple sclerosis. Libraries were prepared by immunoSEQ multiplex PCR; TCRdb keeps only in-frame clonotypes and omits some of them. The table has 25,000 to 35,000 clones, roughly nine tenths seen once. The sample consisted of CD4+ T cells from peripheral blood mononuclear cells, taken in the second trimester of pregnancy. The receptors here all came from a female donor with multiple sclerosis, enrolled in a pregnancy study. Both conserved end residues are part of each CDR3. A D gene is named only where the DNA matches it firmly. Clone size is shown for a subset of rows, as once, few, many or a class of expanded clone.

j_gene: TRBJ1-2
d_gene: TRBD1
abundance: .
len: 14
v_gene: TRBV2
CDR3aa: CASSDSDRGDGYTF
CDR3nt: TGTGCCAGCAGTGACTCGGACAGGGGTGACGGCTACACCTTC

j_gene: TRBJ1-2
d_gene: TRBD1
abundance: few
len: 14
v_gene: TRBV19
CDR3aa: CASSPRDRGPGYTF
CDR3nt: TGTGCCAGTAGTCCCCGGGACAGGGGCCCTGGCTACACCTTC

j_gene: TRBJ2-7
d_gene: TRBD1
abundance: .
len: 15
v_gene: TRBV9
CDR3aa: CASSVGTGGSYEQYF
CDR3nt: TGTGCCAGCAGCGTTGGGACAGGGGGCTCCTACGAGCAGTACTTC

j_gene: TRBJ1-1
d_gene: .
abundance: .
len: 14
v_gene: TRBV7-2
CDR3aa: CASSLRAVNTEAFF
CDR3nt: TGTGCCAGCAGCCTCAGGGCGGTGAACACTGAAGCTTTCTTT

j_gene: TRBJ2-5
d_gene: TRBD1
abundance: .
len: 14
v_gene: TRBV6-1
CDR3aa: CASTWTGRGETQYF
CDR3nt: TGTGCCAGCACCTGGACAGGCAGGGGAGAGACCCAGTACTTC

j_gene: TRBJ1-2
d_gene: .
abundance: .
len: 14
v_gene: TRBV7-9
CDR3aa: CASSQREGTGGYTF
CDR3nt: TGTGCCAGCAGCCAGAGGGAGGGAACAGGTGGCTACACCTTC

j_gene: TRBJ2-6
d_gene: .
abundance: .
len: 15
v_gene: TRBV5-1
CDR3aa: CASSQAVSGANVLTF
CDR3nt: TGCGCCAGCAGCCAGGCCGTCTCTGGGGCCAACGTCCTGACTTTC

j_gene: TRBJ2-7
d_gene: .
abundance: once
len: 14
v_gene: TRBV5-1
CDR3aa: CASSAWTDSYEQYF
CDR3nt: TGCGCCAGCAGCGCGTGGACAGATTCCTACGAGCAGTACTTC

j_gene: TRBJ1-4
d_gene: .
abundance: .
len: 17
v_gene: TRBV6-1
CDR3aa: CASSESAGMRTYEKLFF
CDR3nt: TGTGCCAGCAGTGAATCTGCGGGAATGCGGACTTATGAAAAACTGTTTTTT

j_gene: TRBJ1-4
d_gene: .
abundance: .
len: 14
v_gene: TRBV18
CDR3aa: CASSPTGLSEKLFF
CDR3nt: TGTGCCAGCTCACCCACGGGGTTGAGCGAAAAACTGTTTTTT

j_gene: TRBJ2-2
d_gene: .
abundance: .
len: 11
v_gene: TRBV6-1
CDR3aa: CASSRGGELFF
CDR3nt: TGTGCCAGCAGCCGGGGCGGGGAGCTGTTTTTT

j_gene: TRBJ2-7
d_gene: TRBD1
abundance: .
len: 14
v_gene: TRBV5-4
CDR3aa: CASSRGQGSYEQYF
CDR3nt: TGCGCCAGCAGCCGAGGACAGGGGAGCTACGAGCAGTACTTC